This TCR beta chain is from a study of OX40 agonist ivuxolimab in advanced cancers. Study information: Patients received the agonistic anti-OX40 (CD134) antibody ivuxolimab. The diagnoses of dose-escalation patients were hepatocellular carcinoma, melanoma, renal cell or head and neck cancer.

Repertoires were generated with immunoSEQ multiplex PCR, while TCRdb's copy carries only in-frame clones and drops some. The table lists about 80,000 clones, around 83% of them singletons. The receptor's source is an adult with an advanced solid tumor such as melanoma, head and neck, liver or kidney cancer. The sequenced sample was CD4+ or CD8+ T cells sorted from blood, obtained in a trial of the OX40 agonist ivuxolimab.

CDR3 nucleotide sequence: TGTGCCAGCAAACAGTCCTCGAACACCGGGGAGCTGTTTTTT. This encodes CASKQSSNTGELFF. The chain couples TRBV25-1 to TRBJ2-2, with D hard to call. Germline V gene lookup returns CDR1 MGHDK and CDR2 SYGVNS. V was cut by 7 bases and J by 0 bases, with 9 bases left in between. CDR3 length: 14 amino acids.